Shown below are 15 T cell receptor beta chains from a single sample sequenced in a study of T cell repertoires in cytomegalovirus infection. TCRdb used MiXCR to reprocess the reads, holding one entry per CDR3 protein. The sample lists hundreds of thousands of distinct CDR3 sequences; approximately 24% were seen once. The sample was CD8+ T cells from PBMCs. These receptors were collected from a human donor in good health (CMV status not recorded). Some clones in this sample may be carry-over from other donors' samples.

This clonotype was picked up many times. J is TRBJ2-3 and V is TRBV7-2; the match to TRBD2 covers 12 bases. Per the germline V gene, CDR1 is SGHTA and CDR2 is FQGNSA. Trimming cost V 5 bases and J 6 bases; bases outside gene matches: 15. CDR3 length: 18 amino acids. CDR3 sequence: CASSPAPLLAGGPDTQYF. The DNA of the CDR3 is TGTGCCAGCAGCCCAGCCCCGCTACTAGCGGGGGGCCCGGATACGCAGTATTTT.

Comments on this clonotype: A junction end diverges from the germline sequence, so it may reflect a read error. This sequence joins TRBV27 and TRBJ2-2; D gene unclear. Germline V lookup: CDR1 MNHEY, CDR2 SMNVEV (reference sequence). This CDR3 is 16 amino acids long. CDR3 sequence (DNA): TGTACCAGCAGCCCCTTGCCGCAGGTGAACACCGGGGAGCTGTTTTTT. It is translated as CTSSPLPQVNTGELFF.

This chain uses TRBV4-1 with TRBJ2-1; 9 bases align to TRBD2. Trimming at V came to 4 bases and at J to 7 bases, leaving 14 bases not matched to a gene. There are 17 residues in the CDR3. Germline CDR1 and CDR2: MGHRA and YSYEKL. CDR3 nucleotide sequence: TGCGCCAGCAGCCTCCTAAGAGGCGGGGGGGCTGAGAATGAGCAGTTCTTC. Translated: CASSLLRGGGAENEQFF.

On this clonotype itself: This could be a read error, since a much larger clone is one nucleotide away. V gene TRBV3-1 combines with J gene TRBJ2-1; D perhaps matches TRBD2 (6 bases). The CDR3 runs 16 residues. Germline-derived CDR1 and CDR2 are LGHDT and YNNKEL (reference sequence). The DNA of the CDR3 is TGTGTCAGCAGCCAGTCAACGAGAAGACTAGGGAATGAGCAGTTCTTC. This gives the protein CVSSQSTRRLGNEQFF.

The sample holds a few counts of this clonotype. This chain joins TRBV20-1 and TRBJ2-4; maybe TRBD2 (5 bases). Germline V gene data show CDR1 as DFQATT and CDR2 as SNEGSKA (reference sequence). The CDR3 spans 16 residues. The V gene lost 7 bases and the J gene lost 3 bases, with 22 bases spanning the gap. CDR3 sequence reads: CSVRGGIRRGKNIQYF. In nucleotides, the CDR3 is TGCAGTGTCCGAGGTGGGATCCGTCGGGGCAAAAACATTCAGTACTTC.

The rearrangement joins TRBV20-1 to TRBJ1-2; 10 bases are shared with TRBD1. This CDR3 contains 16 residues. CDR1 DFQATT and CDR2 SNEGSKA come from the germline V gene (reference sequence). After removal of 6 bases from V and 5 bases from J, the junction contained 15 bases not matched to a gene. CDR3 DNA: TGCAGTGCGGGGGGGACAGGGGTCCTTCCTACTTATGGCTACACCTTC. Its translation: CSAGGTGVLPTYGYTF.

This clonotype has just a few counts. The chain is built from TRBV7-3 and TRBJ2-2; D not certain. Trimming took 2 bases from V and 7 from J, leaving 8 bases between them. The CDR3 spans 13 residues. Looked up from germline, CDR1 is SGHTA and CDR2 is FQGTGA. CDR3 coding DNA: TGTGCCAGCAGCTTAGCCCGGGTCGGGGAGCTGTTTTTT. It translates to CASSLARVGELFF.

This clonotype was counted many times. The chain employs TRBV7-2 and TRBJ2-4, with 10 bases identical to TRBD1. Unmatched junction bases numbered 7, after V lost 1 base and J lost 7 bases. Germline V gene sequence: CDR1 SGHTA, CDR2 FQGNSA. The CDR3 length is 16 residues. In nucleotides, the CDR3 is TGTGCCAGCAGCTTAGGGACAGGGGGTCAGTTGAACATTCAGTACTTC. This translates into CASSLGTGGQLNIQYF.

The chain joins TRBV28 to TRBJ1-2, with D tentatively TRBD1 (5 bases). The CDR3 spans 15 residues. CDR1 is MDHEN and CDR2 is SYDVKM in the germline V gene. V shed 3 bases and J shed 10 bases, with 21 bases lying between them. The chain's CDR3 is CASSLYTGSGNDYTF. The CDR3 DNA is TGTGCCAGCAGTTTGTACACAGGATCGGGTAATGACTACACCTTC.

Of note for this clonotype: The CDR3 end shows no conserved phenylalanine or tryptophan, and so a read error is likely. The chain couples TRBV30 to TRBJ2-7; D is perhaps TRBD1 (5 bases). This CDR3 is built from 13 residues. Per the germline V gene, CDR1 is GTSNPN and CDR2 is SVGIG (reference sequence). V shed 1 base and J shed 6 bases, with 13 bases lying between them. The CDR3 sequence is CAWSGQRRFEQYS. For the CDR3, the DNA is TGTGCCTGGAGTGGACAGCGAAGATTCGAGCAGTACTCC.

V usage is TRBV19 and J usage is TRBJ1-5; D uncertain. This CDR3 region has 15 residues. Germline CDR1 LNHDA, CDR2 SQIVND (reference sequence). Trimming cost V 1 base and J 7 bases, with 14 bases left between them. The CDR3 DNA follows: TGTGCCAGTAGTATAGTTCGGAATAGAGACCAGCCCCAGCATTTT. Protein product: CASSIVRNRDQPQHF.

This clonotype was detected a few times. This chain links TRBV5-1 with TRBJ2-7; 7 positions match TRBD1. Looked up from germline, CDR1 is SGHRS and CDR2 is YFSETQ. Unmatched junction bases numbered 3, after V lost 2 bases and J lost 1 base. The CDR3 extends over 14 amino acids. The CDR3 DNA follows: TGCGCCAGCAGCTTCAGGACAGGTTCCTACGAGCAGTACGTC. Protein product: CASSFRTGSYEQYV.

The CDR3 region is CASRGHFSFSQLEQFF. CDR3 nucleotides: TGTGCCAGCAGGGGACACTTTTCTTTTTCTCAATTGGAGCAGTTCTTC. The rearrangement uses TRBV28 and TRBJ2-1; weak D call: TRBD1 (6 bases). Germline assignment: CDR1 MDHEN and CDR2 SYDVKM. Between the trimmed V and J ends, which lost 6 bases and 10 bases, there was a span of 25 bases. The CDR3 loop spans 16 amino acids.

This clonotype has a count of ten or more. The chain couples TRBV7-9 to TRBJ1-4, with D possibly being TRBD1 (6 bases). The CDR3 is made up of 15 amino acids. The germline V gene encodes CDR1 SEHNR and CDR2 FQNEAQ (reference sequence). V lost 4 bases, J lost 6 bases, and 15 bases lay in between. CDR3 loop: CASSYPGEFDEKLFF. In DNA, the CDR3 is TGTGCCAGCAGCTACCCAGGGGAATTCGATGAAAAACTGTTTTTT.

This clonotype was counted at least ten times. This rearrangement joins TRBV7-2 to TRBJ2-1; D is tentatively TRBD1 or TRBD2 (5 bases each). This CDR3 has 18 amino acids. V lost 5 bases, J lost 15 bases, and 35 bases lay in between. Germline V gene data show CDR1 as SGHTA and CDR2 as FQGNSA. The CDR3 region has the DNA TGTGCCAGCAGCCTAAAGAGCAGAATTGAGCTGCCGAGGGGATCGTGGTTCTTC. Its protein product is CASSLKSRIELPRGSWFF.